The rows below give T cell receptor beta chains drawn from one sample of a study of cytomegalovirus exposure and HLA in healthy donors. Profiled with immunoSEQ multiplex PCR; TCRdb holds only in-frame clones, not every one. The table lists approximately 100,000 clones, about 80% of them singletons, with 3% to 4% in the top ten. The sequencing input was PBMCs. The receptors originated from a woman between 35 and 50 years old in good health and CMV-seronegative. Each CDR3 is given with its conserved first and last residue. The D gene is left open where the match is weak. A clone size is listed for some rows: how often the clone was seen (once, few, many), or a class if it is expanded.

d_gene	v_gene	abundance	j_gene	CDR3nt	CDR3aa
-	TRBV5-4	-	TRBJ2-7	TGTGCCAGCAGCGTCGGAGGGTTGGGCAACGAGCAGTACTTC	CASSVGGLGNEQYF
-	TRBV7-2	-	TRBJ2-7	TGTGCCAGCAGCTTATCTCCCAGTTACTACGAGCAGTACTTC	CASSLSPSYYEQYF
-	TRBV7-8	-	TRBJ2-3	TGTGCCAGCAGGACGACTACCGGGAGGCAGTATTTT	CASRTTTGRQYF
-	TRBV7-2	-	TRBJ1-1	TGTGCCAGCAGCTTAAAGAGTACAGGCTACACTGAAGCTTTCTTT	CASSLKSTGYTEAFF
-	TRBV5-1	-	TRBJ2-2	TGCGCCAGCAGCTTGGTCACAGCTGCGAACACCGGGGAGCTGTTTTTT	CASSLVTAANTGELFF
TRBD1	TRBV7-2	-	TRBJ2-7	TGTGCCAGCAGCTGGGGACAGGCCGAGCAGTACTTC	CASSWGQAEQYF
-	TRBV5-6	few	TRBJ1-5	TGTGCCAGCAGCTTGGGGGACATCAATCAGCCCCAGCATTTT	CASSLGDINQPQHF
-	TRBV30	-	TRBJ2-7	TGTGCCTGGGACGACGGGACCTACGAGCAGTACTTC	CAWDDGTYEQYF
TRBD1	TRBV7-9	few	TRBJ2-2	TGTGCCAGATCCGGGACAGCGAACACCGGGGAGCTGTTTTTT	CARSGTANTGELFF
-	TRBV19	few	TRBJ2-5	TGTGCCAGTAAGGGGGGGGAGACCCAGTACTTC	CASKGGETQYF
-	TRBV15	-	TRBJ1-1	TGTGCCACCAGCAGAGAAGAGGGGAACACTGAAGCTTTCTTT	CATSREEGNTEAFF
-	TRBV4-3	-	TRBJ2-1	TGCGCCAGCAGCCCCGGGACTCTCAATGAGCAGTTCTTC	CASSPGTLNEQFF
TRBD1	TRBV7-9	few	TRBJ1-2	TGTGCCAGCAGCCAACAGGGGGTCGGCTATGGCTACACCTTC	CASSQQGVGYGYTF
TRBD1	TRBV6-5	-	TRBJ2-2	TGTGCCAGCAGTTGGACAGGGGGCACCGGGGAGCTGTTTTTT	CASSWTGGTGELFF
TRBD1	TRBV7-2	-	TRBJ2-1	TGTGCCAGCAGCCTCCGGGACAGCGTCTACAATGAGCAGTTCTTC	CASSLRDSVYNEQFF
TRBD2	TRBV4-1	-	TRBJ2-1	TGCGCCAGCAGCCAAGCCGGGACTAGCGGGGGGGCTTACAATGAGCAGTTCTTC	CASSQAGTSGGAYNEQFF
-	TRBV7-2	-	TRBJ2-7	TGTGCCAGCAGCTTATTGACAGGAGTTTACGAGCAGTACTTC	CASSLLTGVYEQYF
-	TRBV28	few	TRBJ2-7	TGTGCCACAGAGGGTTCTAGTAGGGAGCAGTACTTC	CATEGSSREQYF
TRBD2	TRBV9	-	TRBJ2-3	TGTGCCAGCAGCGGGGGACTAGCGGGAGGGTACGCAGATACGCAGTATTTT	CASSGGLAGGYADTQYF
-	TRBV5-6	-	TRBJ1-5	TGTGCTAGCAGCTTGTCCAGGGAGGAAAGTAATCAGCCCCAGCATTTT	CASSLSREESNQPQHF
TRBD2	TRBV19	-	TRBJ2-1	TGTGCCAGTAGTCCAGGACTAGCGGTGCCCAATGAGCAGTTCTTC	CASSPGLAVPNEQFF
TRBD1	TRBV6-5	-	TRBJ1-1	TGTGCCAGCAGAAGGGGGCTAGGAAGCACTGAAGCTTTCTTT	CASRRGLGSTEAFF
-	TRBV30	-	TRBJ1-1	TGTGCCTGGTCTACGGGACTCCCCAACACTGAAGCTTTCTTT	CAWSTGLPNTEAFF
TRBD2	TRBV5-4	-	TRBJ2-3	TGTGCCAGCAGCTTGGATCTAGCGGGGGGCCGCACAGATACGCAGTATTTT	CASSLDLAGGRTDTQYF
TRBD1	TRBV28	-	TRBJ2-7	TGTGCCAGCAGTACTCGGACAGGGATTTCCTACGAGCAGTACTTC	CASSTRTGISYEQYF
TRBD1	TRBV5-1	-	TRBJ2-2	TGCGCCAGCAGCTTGGAGGGACAGGAGAACACCGGGGAGCTGTTTTTT	CASSLEGQENTGELFF
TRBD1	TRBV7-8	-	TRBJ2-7	TGTGCCAGCAGCGTTGCCACAGGGGGAGCGGACGAGCAGTACTTC	CASSVATGGADEQYF
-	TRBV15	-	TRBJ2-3	TGTGCCACCAGCAGAGAGCGGGGCCTACGCACAGATACGCAGTATTTT	CATSRERGLRTDTQYF
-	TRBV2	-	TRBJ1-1	TGTGCCAGCAGCGTTTTGGGGGCCACTGAAGCTTTCTTT	CASSVLGATEAFF
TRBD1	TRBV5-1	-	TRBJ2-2	TGCGCCAGCAGCTTACTGACAGGGTCGGGCACCGGGGAGCTGTTTTTT	CASSLLTGSGTGELFF
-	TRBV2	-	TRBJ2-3	TGTGCCAGCAGTGAGAAGGGGACTCTTTTGGATTTT	CASSEKGTLLDF
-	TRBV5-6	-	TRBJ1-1	TGTGCCAGCCGGGGGGGGATATGGAACACTGAAGCTTTCTTT	CASRGGIWNTEAFF
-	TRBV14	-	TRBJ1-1	TGTGCCAGCAGCCAAGATTTCAGAGAAGCTTTCTTT	CASSQDFREAFF
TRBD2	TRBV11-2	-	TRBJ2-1	TGTGCCTCGAGGGAGAGGGCGGGGGGGTTCTACAATGAGCAGTTCTTC	CASRERAGGFYNEQFF
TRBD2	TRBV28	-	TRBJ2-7	TGTGCCAGCAGTGTCACTAGCGGGGCCACCTACGAGCAGTACTTC	CASSVTSGATYEQYF
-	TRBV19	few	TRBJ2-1	TGTGCCAGCGCGGGGCCCAGCTCCTACAATGAGCAGTTCTTC	CASAGPSSYNEQFF
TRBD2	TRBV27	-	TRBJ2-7	TGTGCCAGCAGTTTAGGACAGCGGGGGTACGAGCAGTACTTC	CASSLGQRGYEQYF
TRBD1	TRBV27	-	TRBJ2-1	TGTGCCAGCAGATTGGTTCGGACAGGGTTGTTGGAGCAGTTCTTC	CASRLVRTGLLEQFF
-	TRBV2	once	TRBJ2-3	TGTGCCAGCAGTCGCTCGGGACTGAACACAGATACGCAGTATTTT	CASSRSGLNTDTQYF
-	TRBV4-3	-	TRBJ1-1	TGCGCCAGCAGCCAGGCCGGGTTAGAAGCTTTCTTT	CASSQAGLEAFF
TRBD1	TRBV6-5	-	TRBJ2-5	TGTGCCAGCAGTTCTCCGGGACAGGGGGAGACCCAGTACTTC	CASSSPGQGETQYF
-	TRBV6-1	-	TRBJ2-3	TGTGCCGCGGCTCGGGGGTCTGGCACAGATACGCAGTATTTT	CAAARGSGTDTQYF
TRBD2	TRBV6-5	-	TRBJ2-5	TGTGCCAGCAGTCGGACTAGCGGGGAAGAGACCCAGTACTTC	CASSRTSGEETQYF
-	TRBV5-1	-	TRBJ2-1	TGCGCCAGCAGCTTGGGGCTTTACAATGAGCAGTTCTTC	CASSLGLYNEQFF
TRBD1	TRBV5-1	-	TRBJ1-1	TGCGCCAGCAGCCCTGAGACAGGGGGGGACACTGAAGCTTTCTTT	CASSPETGGDTEAFF
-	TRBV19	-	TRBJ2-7	TGTGCCAGCAGCCGGGACACCCGGTCCTACGAGCAGTACTTC	CASSRDTRSYEQYF
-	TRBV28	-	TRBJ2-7	TGTGCCAGCAGCCTACAGCGGTACGAGCAGTACTTC	CASSLQRYEQYF
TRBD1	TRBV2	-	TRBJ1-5	TGTGCCAGCGGGACAGGGGGCCGTCGAGGCAATCAGCCCCAGCATTTT	CASGTGGRRGNQPQHF
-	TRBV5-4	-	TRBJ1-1	TGTGCCAGCAGCTTAAGGGGTCCGAACACTGAAGCTTTCTTT	CASSLRGPNTEAFF
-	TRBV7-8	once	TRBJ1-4	TGTGCCAGCAGCTCCGACAGGATTACTAATGAAAAACTGTTTTTT	CASSSDRITNEKLFF
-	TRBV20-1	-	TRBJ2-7	TGCAGTGCAGGAGCCTACGAGCAGTACTTC	CSAGAYEQYF
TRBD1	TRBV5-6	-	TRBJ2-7	TGTGCCAGCAGCCCAGGGGGTGACGAGCAGTACTTC	CASSPGGDEQYF
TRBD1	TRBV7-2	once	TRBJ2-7	TGTGCCAGCAGCTTAGAACAGGGGGCTACCTACGAGCAGTACTTC	CASSLEQGATYEQYF
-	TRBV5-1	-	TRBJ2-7	TGCGCCAGCAGCTTGGCCGTAGGGGCCGGCGGTTACGAGCAGTACTTC	CASSLAVGAGGYEQYF
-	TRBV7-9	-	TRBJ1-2	TGTTCCAGCAGCTTTGAAGGCCTAGGAGACTATGGCTACACCTTC	CSSSFEGLGDYGYTF
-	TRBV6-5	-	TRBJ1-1	TGTGCCAGCAGTTACTCGACCGGGGGGGACACTGAAGCTTTCTTT	CASSYSTGGDTEAFF
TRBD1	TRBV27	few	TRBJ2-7	TGTGCCAGCAGTTTAATTCCGACAGGGCCCTACGAGCAGTACTTC	CASSLIPTGPYEQYF
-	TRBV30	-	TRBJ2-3	TGTGCCTGGGGCTACAGAGTTGTTAGCACAGATACGCAGTATTTT	CAWGYRVVSTDTQYF
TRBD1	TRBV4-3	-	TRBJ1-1	TGCGCCAGCAGCCCACAACAGGGGGAAACTGAAGCTTTCTTT	CASSPQQGETEAFF
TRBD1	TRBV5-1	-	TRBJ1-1	TGCGCCAGCAGCCCGGGGACAGGGAACACTGAAGCTTTCTTT	CASSPGTGNTEAFF